This T cell receptor (beta chain) was retrieved from a study of cytomegalovirus exposure and HLA in healthy donors. The PCR used 60 Vbeta and 13 Jbeta primers. Only in-frame clones appear in the TCRdb table, and some are missing; sequencing was by immunoSEQ multiplex PCR. The sample has some 120,000 clones; about 76% are singletons. With regard to this clone: Its antigen is still unknown.

The CDR3 loop spans 14 amino acids. CDR1 MNHEY and CDR2 SVGAGI come from the germline V gene. V gave up 5 bases and J gave up 4 bases, with 13 bases separating them. Study results and caveats: The authors judged a highly shared variant cluster likely a sequencing artifact.

This rearrangement joins TRBV6-5 to TRBJ2-3; D remains ambiguous. The clonotype comes from a man between 35 and 55 years old in good health and CMV-seropositive. Sample: PBMCs. CDR3 loop: CASSRLFASDTQYF. The CDR3 coding sequence is TGTGCCAGCAGTCGCCTTTTTGCGTCAGATACGCAGTATTTT.